The subject of this entry is one TCR beta chain. This sample was included in a study of blood T cell repertoires in COVID-19. Overall study: In each case, the material was cDNA or gDNA derived from T cells, B-cell-depleted T cells, or PBMCs.

TCRdb's table, derived via immunoSEQ multiplex PCR, lists solely in-frame clones and lacks some. Of 150,000 to 200,000 clones listed, about 86% are singletons. Germline CDR1 reads SQVTM; CDR2 reads ANQGSEA. This CDR3 is 14 amino acids long. V lost 6 bases, J lost 4 bases, and 8 bases stayed unmatched. This rearrangement joins TRBV29-1 to TRBJ1-5, with TRBD1 matching over 8 bases. The sequence was collected from an elderly woman with acute or convalescent COVID-19. Input material: peripheral blood. The CDR3 sequence: CSVAGTGDNQPQHF. The DNA for the CDR3 is TGCAGCGTGGCCGGGACAGGAGATAATCAGCCCCAGCATTTT.